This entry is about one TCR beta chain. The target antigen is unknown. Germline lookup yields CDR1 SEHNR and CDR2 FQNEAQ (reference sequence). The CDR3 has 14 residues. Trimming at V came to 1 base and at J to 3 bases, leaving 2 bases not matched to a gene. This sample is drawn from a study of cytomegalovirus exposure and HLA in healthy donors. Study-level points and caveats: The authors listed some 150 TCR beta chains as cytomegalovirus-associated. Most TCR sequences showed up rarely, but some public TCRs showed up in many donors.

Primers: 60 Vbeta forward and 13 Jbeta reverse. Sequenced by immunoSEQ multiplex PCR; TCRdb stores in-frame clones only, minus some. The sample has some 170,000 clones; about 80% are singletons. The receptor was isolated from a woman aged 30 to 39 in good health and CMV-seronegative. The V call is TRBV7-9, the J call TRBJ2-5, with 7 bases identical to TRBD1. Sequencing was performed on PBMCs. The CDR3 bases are TGTGCCAGCAGCTTAGTTGGGACAGAAGAGACCCAGTACTTC. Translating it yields CASSLVGTEETQYF. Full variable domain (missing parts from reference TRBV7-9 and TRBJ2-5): DTGVSQNPRHKITKRGQNVTFRCDPISEHNRLYWYRQTLGQGPEFLTYFQNEAQLEKSRLLSDRFSAERPKGSFSTLEIQRTEQGDSAMYLCASSLVGTEETQYFGPGTRLLVL.